This TCR beta chain emerged from a study of blood T cell repertoires in COVID-19. Turning to the study itself: The study drew acute and convalescent COVID-19 samples from the United States, Italy and Spain.

Germline values: CDR1 SGDLS, CDR2 YYNGEE. V lost 0 bases to trimming and J lost 5 bases, with 15 bases between them. The CDR3 has 16 residues. Original handling: Reference gene primer amplification yielded estimated nucleated cell counts. The method was immunoSEQ multiplex PCR; TCRdb's version includes in-frame clones alone and lacks a portion of them. That table supplies the V and J calls and clone size; D and trimming were determined from the DNA. Found here are about 120,000 clones, roughly 88% of them singletons; the top ten hold 0.88%. Input material: peripheral blood. The chain uses TRBV9 and TRBJ2-1, with D possibly matching TRBD1 (5 bases). This clonotype was obtained from a woman between 50 and 59 years old with active or convalescent COVID-19. In nucleotides, the CDR3 is TGTGCCAGCAGCGTAGGGGGCCAGGGCCCCGACAATGAGCAGTTCTTC. It encodes CASSVGGQGPDNEQFF.